This T cell receptor beta chain was observed in a study of cytomegalovirus exposure and HLA in healthy donors. The method was immunoSEQ multiplex PCR; TCRdb's version includes in-frame clones alone and lacks a portion of them. The data contain 90,000 to 150,000 clones, around nine tenths of them singletons. Worth noting for this clone: Its antigen remains unknown.

CDR3 length equals 13 residues. Germline values: CDR1 MGHDK, CDR2 SYGVNS. Trimming removed 6 bases from V and 5 bases from J; junction bases left unmatched: 4. Findings of the study overall: Confirmation was obtained in vitro that a few CMV-associated chains are specific for CMV antigens. Clusters of TCRs from the first cohort tended to co-occur in the 120 validation repertoires (as a later analysis found). According to the study, around 150 TCR beta chains were cytomegalovirus-associated. Whilst most TCR sequences proved rare, a subset of public TCRs occurred across many donors.

The chain employs TRBV25-1 and TRBJ1-2, with 9 bases identical to TRBD1. Sequenced material: PBMCs. The origin of this receptor is a man younger than 30 in good health and CMV-seropositive. The CDR3, as DNA: TGTGCCAGCAGGGGGGGACAGGGATATGGCTACACCTTC. Translating gives CASRGGQGYGYTF.